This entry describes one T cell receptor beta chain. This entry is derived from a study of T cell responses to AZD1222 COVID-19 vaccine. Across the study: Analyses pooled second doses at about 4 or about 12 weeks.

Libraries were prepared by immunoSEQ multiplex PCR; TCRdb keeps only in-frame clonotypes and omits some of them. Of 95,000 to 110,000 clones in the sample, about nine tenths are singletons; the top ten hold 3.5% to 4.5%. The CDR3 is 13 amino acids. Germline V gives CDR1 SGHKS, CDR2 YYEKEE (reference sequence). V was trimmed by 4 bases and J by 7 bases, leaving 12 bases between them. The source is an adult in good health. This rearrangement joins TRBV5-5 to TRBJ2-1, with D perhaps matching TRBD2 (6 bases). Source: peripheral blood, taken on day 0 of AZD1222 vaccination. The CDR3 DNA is TGTGCCAGCAGCCTGGGGGGTTGGAATGAGCAGTTCTTC. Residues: CASSLGGWNEQFF.